This T cell receptor (beta chain) was sequenced during a study of shared clonotypes between healthy human individuals. A remark on this clone: The antigen is unknown.

The assay was run at deep level. Profiling relied on immunoSEQ multiplex PCR, and the TCRdb table lists in-frame clones only, not all of them. The repertoire holds 2,500,000 or so clones, with approximately 94% as singletons. Points from the study as a whole: Memory subsets generally showed lower estimated richness than naive subsets. Clonotype sharing across a handful of donors was observed for roughly 5% of naive CD4 clonotypes.

The CDR3 spans 15 residues. Nashville, Tennessee was home to all donors, who were Caucasian adults. The sequencing sample was made of naive CD4+ T cells from PBMCs. Subset meaning: CD45RA+ positively selected. The chain employs TRBV21-1 and TRBJ1-1. TRBV21-1 is noted as a pseudogene. This sequence originates from a man younger than 35 in good health. Some clones in this sample may be carry-over from other donors' samples. CDR3 in DNA: TGTGCCAGCAACCGTCCTACCGATACCCCCACTGAAGCTTTCTTT. As protein: CASNRPTDTPTEAFF.